These 14 T cell receptor beta chains originate from one sample sequenced in a study of blood T cell repertoires in COVID-19. Some clones are missing from TCRdb's copy, which holds only in-frame ones; the method was immunoSEQ multiplex PCR. In the table there are 130,000 to 150,000 clones, roughly 89% of which are singletons. Material: peripheral blood. The origin of the receptors is a woman between 45 and 65 years old with active or convalescent COVID-19.

The rearrangement uses TRBV11-2 and TRBJ1-2; D not resolved. The CDR3 is made up of 12 amino acids. Germline CDR1 reads SGHAT; CDR2 reads FQNNGV. The V end was cut by 1 base, the J end by 7 bases, with 7 bases between. CDR3 bases: TGTGCCAGCAGCTTAGGTGTAGCTGGCTACACCTTC. Amino acid sequence: CASSLGVAGYTF.

This chain uses TRBV30 with TRBJ1-3, with a weak D call TRBD1 (6 bases). Deletions cut 0 bases from V and 4 bases from J, with 7 bases between. Germline CDR1 and CDR2: GTSNPN and SVGIG (reference sequence). The CDR3 extends over 13 amino acids. CDR3 in amino acids: CAWSVQGGNTIYF. CDR3 coding DNA: TGTGCCTGGAGTGTACAGGGCGGAAACACCATATATTTT. Looking up the rest from reference TRBV30 and TRBJ1-3 gives the full variable domain: SQTIHQWPATLVQPVGSPLSLECTVEGTSNPNLYWYRQAAGRGLQLLFYSVGIGQISSEVPQNLSASRPQDRQFILSSKKLLLSDSGFYLCAWSVQGGNTIYFGEGSWLTVV.

The rearrangement uses TRBV28 and TRBJ2-7, with 7 bases aligning to TRBD1. The CDR3 covers 14 residues. From germline, CDR1 is MDHEN and CDR2 SYDVKM. J lost 1 base, V lost 6 bases, and 6 bases had no gene match. The CDR3 DNA reads TGTGCCAGCAGCAACCCGGGACAGTCCTACGAGCAGTACTTC. As protein: CASSNPGQSYEQYF.

The rearrangement links TRBV28 to TRBJ1-1; no reliable D call. This CDR3 spans 15 amino acids. Trimming shortened V by 8 bases and J by 1 base, and 17 bases separated the two germline ends. Germline V gene lookup returns CDR1 MDHEN and CDR2 SYDVKM. The CDR3 DNA reads TGTGCCAGCCCCCCTAGCGGGGTGTGGAACACTGAAGCTTTCTTT. Protein sequence: CASPPSGVWNTEAFF.

The chain is built from TRBV23-1 and TRBJ1-1; D is perhaps TRBD1 (6 bases). TRBV23-1 carries the ORF label, with uncertain function. This CDR3 region has 17 residues. Trimming shortened V by 2 bases and J by 3 bases, and 19 bases separated the two germline ends. The CDR3 DNA sequence: TGCGCCAGCAGTCAAGCTCAGGGGCCGGACCCGGACACTGAAGCTTTCTTT. This encodes CASSQAQGPDPDTEAFF.

This clone was observed a single time. V gene TRBV18 combines with J gene TRBJ1-1, with D possibly TRBD1 on 5 matching bases. CDR3 length: 14 residues. The ends were cut back, 3 bases at V and 0 bases at J, with 8 bases in the middle. CDR1 and CDR2 (germline): KGHSH, LQKENI. CDR3 coding DNA: TGTGCCAGCTCACCCCGACAGATGAACACTGAAGCTTTCTTT. It encodes CASSPRQMNTEAFF.

The CDR3 sequence is CATSRGTQGTTEAFF. CDR3 nucleotide sequence: TGTGCCACCAGCAGAGGAACTCAGGGAACCACTGAAGCTTTCTTT. The rearrangement links TRBV15 to TRBJ1-1, with D possibly being TRBD1 (5 bases). CDR3 length: 15 amino acids. The germline gives CDR1 LNHNV, CDR2 YYDKDF (reference sequence). V lost 1 base and J 4 bases, leaving 13 bases between the germline ends.

The V and J genes are TRBV6-6 and TRBJ1-2; D call uncertain. Deletions cut 6 bases from V and 4 bases from J, with 6 bases between. CDR1 is MNHNY, CDR2 SVGAGI, per germline (reference sequence). The length of the CDR3 is 11 residues. CDR3 sequence (DNA): TGTGCCAGCAGCCCTGTCTATGGCTACACCTTC. Translated: CASSPVYGYTF.

The CDR3 DNA reads as TGTGCCAGCAGCTCTGGGGGGGTTCTAGATACGCAGTATTTT. Its protein product is CASSSGGVLDTQYF. The chain combines TRBV7-2 with TRBJ2-3, with 7 bases identical to TRBD2. From germline, CDR1 is SGHTA and CDR2 FQGNSA. J gave up 5 bases and V 4 bases, and 6 bases lay outside the gene matches. The CDR3 is 14 residues long.

This chain connects TRBV30 to TRBJ1-2; no definite D call. V was trimmed by 8 bases and J by 0 bases, leaving 16 bases between them. The germline gives CDR1 GTSNPN, CDR2 SVGIG (reference sequence). The CDR3 has 14 amino acids. In DNA form, the CDR3 reads TGTGCCCTCCCCAGCGGTACATCTAACTATGGCTACACCTTC. This encodes CALPSGTSNYGYTF.

The chain employs TRBV7-2 and TRBJ1-4; D is unresolved. The CDR3 spans 16 residues. Germline V gene sequence: CDR1 SGHTA, CDR2 FQGNSA. With 4 bases removed from V and 3 bases from J, the gap between germline ends came to 15 bases. For the CDR3, the DNA is TGTGCCAGCAGCTCCAAGAACGGGGTAGCTAATGAAAAACTGTTTTTT. This gives the protein CASSSKNGVANEKLFF.

The chain uses TRBV10-3 and TRBJ1-5, with a weak D call TRBD1 (6 bases). Trimming took off 2 bases at V and 1 base at J, with 6 bases between the two ends. CDR1 ENHRY and CDR2 SYGVKD come from the germline V gene. The CDR3 contains 14 residues. The CDR3 DNA is TGTGCCATCAGTGAGCAGGGGAGCAATCAGCCCCAGCATTTT. Its translation: CAISEQGSNQPQHF.

The chain joins TRBV7-2 to TRBJ2-5; D is perhaps TRBD2 (6 bases). Germline assignment: CDR1 SGHTA and CDR2 FQGNSA. The CDR3 is 14 amino acids. Trimming shortened V by 1 base and J by 5 bases, and 11 bases separated the two germline ends. The CDR3 sequence is CASSLVGRDETQYF. The CDR3 DNA reads TGTGCCAGCAGCTTAGTCGGGCGGGACGAGACCCAGTACTTC.

The chain carries TRBV18 and TRBJ2-1; the match to TRBD2 covers 9 bases. Germline CDR1 is KGHSH and CDR2 is LQKENI. V lost 5 bases to trimming and J lost 3 bases; unmatched junction nucleotides: 5. There are 15 residues in the CDR3. The CDR3 region is CASSAPSGDYNEQFF. CDR3 coding DNA: TGTGCCAGCTCAGCCCCTAGCGGGGACTACAATGAGCAGTTCTTC. The whole variable domain, remainder taken from reference TRBV18 and TRBJ2-1, is NAGVMQNPRHLVRRRGQEARLRCSPMKGHSHVYWYRQLPEEGLKFMVYLQKENIIDESGMPKERFSAEFPKEGPSILRIQQVVRGDSAAYFCASSAPSGDYNEQFFGPGTRLTVL.